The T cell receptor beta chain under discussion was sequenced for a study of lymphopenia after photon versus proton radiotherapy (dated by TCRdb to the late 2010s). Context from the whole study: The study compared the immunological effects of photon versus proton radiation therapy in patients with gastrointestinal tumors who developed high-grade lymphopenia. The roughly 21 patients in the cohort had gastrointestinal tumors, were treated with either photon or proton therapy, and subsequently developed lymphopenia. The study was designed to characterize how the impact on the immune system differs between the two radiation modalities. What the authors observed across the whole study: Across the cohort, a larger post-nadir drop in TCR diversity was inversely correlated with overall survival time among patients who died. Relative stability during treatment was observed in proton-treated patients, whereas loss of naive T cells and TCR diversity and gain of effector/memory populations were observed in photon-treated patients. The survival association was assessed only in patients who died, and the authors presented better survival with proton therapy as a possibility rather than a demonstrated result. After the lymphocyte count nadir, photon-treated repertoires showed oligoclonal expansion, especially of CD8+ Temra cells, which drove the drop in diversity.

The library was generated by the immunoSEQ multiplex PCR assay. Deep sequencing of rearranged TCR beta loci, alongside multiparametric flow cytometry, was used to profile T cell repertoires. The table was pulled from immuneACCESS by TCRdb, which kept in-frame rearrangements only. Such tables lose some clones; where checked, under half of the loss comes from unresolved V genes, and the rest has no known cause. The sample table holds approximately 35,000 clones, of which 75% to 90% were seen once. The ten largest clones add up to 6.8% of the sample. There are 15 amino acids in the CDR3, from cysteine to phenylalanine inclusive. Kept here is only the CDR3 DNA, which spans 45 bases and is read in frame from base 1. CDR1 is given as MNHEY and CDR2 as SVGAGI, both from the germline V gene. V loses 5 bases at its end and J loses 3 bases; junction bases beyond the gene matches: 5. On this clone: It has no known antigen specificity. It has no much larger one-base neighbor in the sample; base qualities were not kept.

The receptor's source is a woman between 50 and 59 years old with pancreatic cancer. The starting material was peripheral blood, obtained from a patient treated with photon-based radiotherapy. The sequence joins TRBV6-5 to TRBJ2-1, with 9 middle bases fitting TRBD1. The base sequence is TGTGCCAGCAGTAAGGACAGGGGTTACTACAATGAGCAGTTCTTC. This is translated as CASSKDRGYYNEQFF.